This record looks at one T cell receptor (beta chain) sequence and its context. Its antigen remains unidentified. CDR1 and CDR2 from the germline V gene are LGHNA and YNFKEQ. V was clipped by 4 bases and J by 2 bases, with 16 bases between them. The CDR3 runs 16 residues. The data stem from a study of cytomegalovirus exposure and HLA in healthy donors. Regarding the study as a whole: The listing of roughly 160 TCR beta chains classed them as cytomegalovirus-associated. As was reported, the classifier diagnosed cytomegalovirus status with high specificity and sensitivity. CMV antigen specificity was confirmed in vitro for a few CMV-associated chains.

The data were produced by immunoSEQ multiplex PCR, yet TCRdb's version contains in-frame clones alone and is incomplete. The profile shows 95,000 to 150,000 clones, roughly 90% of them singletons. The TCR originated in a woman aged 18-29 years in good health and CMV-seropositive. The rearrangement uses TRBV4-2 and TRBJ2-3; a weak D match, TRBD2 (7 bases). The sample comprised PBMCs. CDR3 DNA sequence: TGTGCCAGCAGCCTCACGGCGGGGGCCTCCACAGATACGCAGTATTTT. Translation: CASSLTAGASTDTQYF.